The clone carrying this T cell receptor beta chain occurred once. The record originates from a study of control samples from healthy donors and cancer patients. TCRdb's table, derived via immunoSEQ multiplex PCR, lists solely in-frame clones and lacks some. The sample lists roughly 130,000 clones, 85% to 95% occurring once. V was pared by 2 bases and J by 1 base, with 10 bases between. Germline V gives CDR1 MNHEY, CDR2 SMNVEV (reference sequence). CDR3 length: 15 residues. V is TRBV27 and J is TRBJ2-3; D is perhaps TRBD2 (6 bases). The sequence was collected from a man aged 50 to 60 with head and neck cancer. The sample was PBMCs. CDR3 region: CASSLDGGGTDTQYF. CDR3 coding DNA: TGTGCCAGCAGTTTAGATGGCGGGGGCACAGATACGCAGTATTTT.